This record concerns one T cell receptor (beta chain) sequence. The data derive from a study of memory CD8 T cells in hepatitis C reinfection. Study at large: A couple of donors cleared primary HCV but became chronic after reinfection.

Here immunoSEQ multiplex PCR was the method, and the copy in TCRdb shows in-frame clones only, minus some. The sample contains about 6,600 clones, more than 80% of which appear only once. Time point specified: pre-reinfection, 55 to 20 weeks before reinfection detection. No in vitro expansion preceded TCR sequencing of the sorted cells. At all three reinfection time points, viable CD3+ CD8+ CD45RO- cells from a couple of donors served as controls. This CDR3 comprises 16 residues. Germline assignment: CDR1 SGHNT and CDR2 YENEEA. The ends lost 5 bases at V and 2 bases at J; junction bases unmatched: 6. The chain links TRBV11-3 to TRBJ2-3; TRBD2 aligns across 11 bases. The specimen sequenced was naive CD8+ T cells sorted from blood. This clonotype originated in a man aged 50-59 years with hepatitis C virus infection. CDR3 residues: CASSPLAGGPTDTQYF. The CDR3 DNA follows: TGTGCCAGCAGCCCTTTAGCGGGAGGGCCCACAGATACGCAGTATTTT.